The 10 T cell receptor beta chains presented below share a single source sample, sequenced in a study of T-cell reconstitution after alpha-beta-depleted transplantation in children. For TCRbeta, the library was prepared with unique molecular identifiers. TCRdb re-called the PCR reads with MiXCR, one entry per CDR3 protein. This repertoire shows about 870,000 distinct CDR3 sequences, less than 20% found once; its top ten account for roughly 4.8%. Sequencing used PBMCs, mostly from graft donor cells, obtained 360 days after TCRalphabeta/CD19-depleted stem cell transplant. These receptor sequences come from a male patient younger than 18 who had a stem cell transplant for acute lymphoblastic leukemia, so the T cells may come from the graft donor.

V usage is TRBV27 and J usage is TRBJ2-3; no definite D call. The CDR3 length is 16 residues. Trimming took off 8 bases at V and 2 bases at J, with 20 bases between the two ends. Germline V gives CDR1 MNHEY, CDR2 SMNVEV (reference sequence). The CDR3 DNA sequence: TGTGCCAGCTCGAAAGAGATAGGTTTCACCACAGATACGCAGTATTTT. Protein product: CASSKEIGFTTDTQYF.

In its sample, this clonotype was seen a few times. The V and J genes are TRBV15 and TRBJ2-3; D is unresolved. Trimming pared 1 base from V and 2 bases from J, leaving 7 bases between. This CDR3 contains 14 residues. In germline, CDR1 is LNHNV, CDR2 YYDKDF (reference sequence). CDR3 amino acids: CATSRAPTTDTQYF. The CDR3 region has the DNA TGTGCCACCAGCAGAGCCCCGACCACAGATACGCAGTATTTT.

The CDR3 nucleotides are TGTGCCATCAGTGACGGACATTTTGTTCAGCCCCAGCATTTT. It codes for CAISDGHFVQPQHF. V is TRBV10-3 and J is TRBJ1-5; perhaps TRBD1 as D (5 bases). Germline values: CDR1 ENHRY, CDR2 SYGVKD. Trimming removed 3 bases from V and 6 bases from J, with 12 bases in between. The CDR3 covers 14 residues.

The J gene is TRBJ2-1, the V gene TRBV5-1; the match to TRBD1 covers 9 bases. This CDR3 contains 18 residues. CDR1 and CDR2 (germline): SGHRS, YFSETQ. Trimming removed 4 bases from V and 5 bases from J; junction bases left unmatched: 16. CDR3 sequence reads: CASSPRQTGGALDNEQFF. DNA of the CDR3: TGCGCCAGCAGCCCCCGACAGACAGGGGGTGCCCTTGACAATGAGCAGTTCTTC.

This clonotype was seen a handful of times. This chain uses TRBV7-3 with TRBJ1-3; D is uncertain. Germline V gene lookup returns CDR1 SGHTA and CDR2 FQGTGA. The germline V and J ends were trimmed by 0 bases and 0 bases, with 9 bases remaining between them. There are 16 residues in the CDR3. The CDR3 sequence is CASSLTPDASGNTIYF. The DNA for the CDR3 is TGTGCCAGCAGCTTAACCCCGGACGCCTCTGGAAACACCATATATTTT.

Notes on this clonotype: Here the CDR3 omits its conserved ending phenylalanine or tryptophan, so a read error is the likely source. The chain carries TRBV24-1 and TRBJ1-4; 7 nucleotides line up with TRBD1. The ends lost 4 bases at V and 7 bases at J; junction bases unmatched: 8. The CDR3 is made up of 15 amino acids. From germline, CDR1 is KGHDR and CDR2 SFDVKD. Here the CDR3 DNA reads TGTGCCACCAGTGACCCAAGGGGGCTTGGTGAAAAACTGTTTATT. Translated, it gives CATSDPRGLGEKLFI.

V usage is TRBV20-1 and J usage is TRBJ1-2; D gene uncertain. This CDR3 has 11 amino acids. The V gene's germline CDR1 is DFQATT and CDR2 SNEGSKA (reference sequence). CDR3 amino acids: CTLEGFYGYTF. DNA for the CDR3: TGCACTCTTGAAGGGTTCTATGGCTACACCTTC.

This rearrangement joins TRBV3-1 to TRBJ2-3; D remains unclear. The CDR3 sequence is 12 residues long. The V gene lost 6 bases and the J gene lost 4 bases, with 8 bases spanning the gap. Germline lookup yields CDR1 LGHDT and CDR2 YNNKEL (reference sequence). DNA for the CDR3: TGTGCCAGCAGTTTATGGTCAGATACGCAGTATTTT. Translating it yields CASSLWSDTQYF.

In its sample, this clonotype was seen a few times. The gene calls are TRBV20-1 and TRBJ2-5; no definite D call. Germline V gene lookup returns CDR1 DFQATT and CDR2 SNEGSKA (reference sequence). Deletions cut 0 bases from V and 5 bases from J, with 10 bases between. The CDR3 has 13 amino acids. The CDR3 DNA reads as TGCAGTGCTAGAGAGGACCATAGGGAGACCCAGTACTTC. Translation: CSAREDHRETQYF.

The chain joins TRBV13 to TRBJ2-7; D call uncertain. Trimming cost V 0 bases and J 3 bases, with 9 bases left between them. The CDR3 length is 14 residues. Germline V gene sequence: CDR1 PRHDT, CDR2 FYEKMQ (reference sequence). CDR3 in amino acids: CASSLGLVFYEQYF. Here the CDR3 DNA reads TGTGCCAGCAGCTTAGGCCTTGTATTCTACGAGCAGTACTTC.